The 29 T cell receptor beta chains presented below share a single source sample, sequenced in a study of cytomegalovirus exposure and HLA in healthy donors. TCRdb's table, derived via immunoSEQ multiplex PCR, lists solely in-frame clones and lacks some. The sample carries 330,000 or so clones, about nine tenths recorded once. The sample consisted of PBMCs. Receptors were obtained from a woman in her late teens or twenties in good health and CMV-seronegative.

The chain joins TRBV27 to TRBJ2-7, with D possibly TRBD1 on 7 matching bases. CDR3 length: 14 residues. The V gene lost 3 bases and the J gene lost 3 bases, with 12 bases spanning the gap. The germline V gene has CDR1 MNHEY and CDR2 SMNVEV (reference sequence). The CDR3 DNA reads TGTGCCAGCAGTTTTGGGAGGACAGGCTACGAGCAGTACTTC. This encodes CASSFGRTGYEQYF.

As DNA, the CDR3 is TGTGCCAGCACACAGGTTAGCAATCAGCCCCAGCATTTT. It specifies CASTQVSNQPQHF. The rearrangement links TRBV6-6 to TRBJ1-5, with D possibly TRBD1 on 5 matching bases. Trimming took 7 bases from V and 0 from J, leaving 7 bases between them. CDR3 size: 13 residues. In germline, CDR1 is MNHNY, CDR2 SVGAGI (reference sequence).

This clone has just one count. The CDR3 here is CASSLAVGQGTETQYF. DNA of the CDR3: TGCGCCAGCAGCCTAGCCGTGGGACAGGGGACCGAGACCCAGTACTTC. V gene TRBV5-1 combines with J gene TRBJ2-5, with 10 bases that match TRBD1. V trimming: 4 bases; J trimming: 5 bases; junction bases outside the gene matches: 11. CDR3 length: 16 amino acids. CDR1 and CDR2 from the germline V gene are SGHRS and YFSETQ.

The chain carries TRBV5-1 and TRBJ1-5, with 8 bases identical to TRBD1. Unmatched junction bases numbered 10, after V lost 4 bases and J lost 4 bases. This CDR3 is 16 amino acids long. CDR1 and CDR2 from the germline V gene are SGHRS and YFSETQ. Here the CDR3 DNA reads TGCGCCAGCAGCCCGGGACAGGCCTACCCTAATCAGCCCCAGCATTTT. It translates to CASSPGQAYPNQPQHF.

The V call is TRBV6-6, the J call TRBJ1-5; a possible D gene is TRBD1 (5 bases). Germline V gene sequence: CDR1 MNHNY, CDR2 SVGAGI (reference sequence). V dropped 2 bases and J dropped 4 bases, with 6 bases sitting between them. This CDR3 has 13 residues. The CDR3 loop reads CASSYGGNQPQHF. The DNA of the CDR3 is TGTGCCAGCAGTTACGGGGGGAATCAGCCCCAGCATTTT.

The J gene is TRBJ2-1, the V gene TRBV19; 10 nucleotides agree with TRBD2. Germline CDR1 reads LNHDA; CDR2 reads SQIVND (reference sequence). J gave up 4 bases and V 4 bases, and 7 bases lay outside the gene matches. This CDR3 spans 16 amino acids. The CDR3, as DNA: TGTGCCAGTAGTACGACCGGGACTAGCGTGTACAATGAGCAGTTCTTC. Its translation is CASSTTGTSVYNEQFF.

With regard to this clone: The sample holds other DNA sequences that translate to the same CDR3. The genes are TRBV7-9 and TRBJ2-7; D is undetermined. V was shortened by 1 base and J by 2 bases, with 6 bases between the two germline ends. The length of the CDR3 is 13 residues. Germline V gene sequence: CDR1 SEHNR, CDR2 FQNEAQ (reference sequence). DNA for the CDR3: TGTGCCAGCAGCTTAGGTCTCGCCTACGAGCAGTACTTC. It encodes CASSLGLAYEQYF.

This rearrangement joins TRBV7-9 to TRBJ1-2, with 10 bases matching TRBD1. After removal of 4 bases from V and 6 bases from J, the junction contained 2 bases not matched to a gene. CDR1 and CDR2 from the germline V gene are SEHNR and FQNEAQ (reference sequence). There are 13 residues in the CDR3. The CDR3 sequence: CASSSGQGHGYTF. The CDR3 nucleotides read TGTGCCAGCAGCTCGGGACAGGGGCATGGCTACACCTTC.

The rearrangement joins TRBV4-1 to TRBJ2-3; D might be TRBD1 (5 bases). V gave up 5 bases and J gave up 1 base, with 16 bases separating them. Germline loops: CDR1 MGHRA, CDR2 YSYEKL. There are 16 residues in the CDR3. CDR3 in amino acids: CASSKSRQGGTDTQYF. CDR3 sequence (DNA): TGCGCCAGCAGCAAATCTCGGCAGGGCGGCACAGATACGCAGTATTTT.

This chain joins TRBV27 and TRBJ1-4, with D perhaps matching TRBD1 (6 bases). The germline CDR1 and CDR2 sequences are MNHEY and SMNVEV (reference sequence). This CDR3 region has 15 residues. V lost 5 bases and J lost 6, with 16 bases in between. The CDR3 coding sequence is TGTGCCAGCAGTGTGGGGGGGGGCTATTATGAAAAACTGTTTTTT. Translating gives CASSVGGGYYEKLFF. Full variable domain (remainder filled in from reference TRBV27 and TRBJ1-4): EAQVTQNPRYLITVTGKKLTVTCSQNMNHEYMSWYRQDPGLGLRQIYYSMNVEVTDKGDVPEGYKVSRKEKRNFPLILESPSPNQTSLYFCASSVGGGYYEKLFFGSGTQLSVL.

CDR3 amino acids: CASSFGLGLAGVGGSYEQYF. The CDR3 nucleotides read TGTGCCAGCAGCTTTGGTCTCGGACTAGCGGGAGTCGGGGGATCCTACGAGCAGTACTTC. V gene TRBV5-4 combines with J gene TRBJ2-7; 13 bases align to TRBD2. The CDR3 length is 20 residues. Per germline, CDR1 SGHNT and CDR2 YYREEE (reference sequence). J was trimmed by 1 base and V by 2 bases; bases with no gene match: 15.

The chain has TRBV6-5 and TRBJ2-1; 8 bases agree with TRBD1. This CDR3 is 15 amino acids long. Germline-derived CDR1 and CDR2 are MNHEY and SVGAGI. V lost 4 bases to trimming and J lost 7 bases; unmatched junction nucleotides: 9. This chain's CDR3 is CASSSPTGVGNEQFF. DNA of the CDR3: TGTGCCAGCAGTTCTCCGACAGGGGTGGGTAATGAGCAGTTCTTC.

V gene TRBV5-1 combines with J gene TRBJ1-5; D gene ambiguous. The V end lost 3 bases, the J end lost 7 bases, and 14 bases lay between the germline ends. The germline CDR1 and CDR2 sequences are SGHRS and YFSETQ. This CDR3 has 14 amino acids. DNA for the CDR3: TGCGCCAGCAGCTCACGCTCCGGCGGGCAGCCCCAGCATTTT. It specifies CASSSRSGGQPQHF.

The V and J genes are TRBV5-1 and TRBJ2-2; TRBD2 might be the D (6 bases). The V and J ends lost 4 bases and 2 bases respectively, with 15 bases between them. CDR3 length equals 16 residues. Germline CDR1 is SGHRS and CDR2 is YFSETQ. The CDR3 protein is CASSRGTPSNTGELFF. Written as DNA, the CDR3 is TGCGCCAGCAGCCGTGGGACTCCGAGCAACACCGGGGAGCTGTTTTTT.

The chain employs TRBV7-6 and TRBJ2-7; D may be TRBD1 (5 bases). From germline, CDR1 is SGHVS and CDR2 FNYEAQ. CDR3 length: 14 residues. Trimming cost V 2 bases and J 4 bases, with 12 bases left between them. In DNA, the CDR3 is TGTGCCAGCAGCTTAACCTCCAGGGATTACGAGCAGTACTTC. It codes for CASSLTSRDYEQYF.

The chain is built from TRBV27 and TRBJ2-1, with D possibly matching TRBD2 (5 bases). The germline V gene encodes CDR1 MNHEY and CDR2 SMNVEV (reference sequence). The CDR3 length is 16 residues. Trimming shortened V by 8 bases and J by 3 bases, and 20 bases separated the two germline ends. CDR3 region: CASLRTAVDYYNEQFF. The CDR3 bases are TGTGCCAGCCTCAGAACAGCGGTCGATTACTACAATGAGCAGTTCTTC.

This clone was recorded once. The V and J genes are TRBV15 and TRBJ1-5; D is ambiguous. The germline V gene has CDR1 LNHNV and CDR2 YYDKDF (reference sequence). Trimming left V 1 base short and J 1 base short, with 8 bases between. The CDR3 sequence is 15 residues long. CDR3 amino acids: CATSRVWESNQPQHF. CDR3 sequence (DNA): TGTGCCACCAGCAGAGTATGGGAGAGCAATCAGCCCCAGCATTTT.

The gene calls are TRBV12-5 and TRBJ2-7; TRBD2 agrees at 9 bases. The CDR3 consists of 17 residues. The junction had 11 bases not matched to a gene; V was cut back by 1 base and J by 4 bases. From germline, CDR1 is LGHNT and CDR2 FRNRAP. CDR3 sequence reads: CASGLAHVVAGAYEQYF. CDR3 sequence (DNA): TGTGCTAGTGGTTTGGCCCACGTTGTAGCGGGAGCTTACGAGCAGTACTTC.

This rearrangement joins TRBV9 to TRBJ1-2, with D unclear. Per germline, CDR1 SGDLS and CDR2 YYNGEE. V lost 4 bases and J 3 bases, leaving 16 bases between the germline ends. The CDR3 contains 15 residues. The CDR3 here is CASSPRTDSYYGYTF. CDR3 DNA sequence: TGTGCCAGCAGCCCCAGGACTGACTCTTACTATGGCTACACCTTC.

The chain joins TRBV5-6 to TRBJ1-1, with D possibly matching TRBD1 (6 bases). V lost 2 bases and J lost 5, with 13 bases in between. Per germline, CDR1 SGHDT and CDR2 YYEEEE. There are 14 residues in the CDR3. The CDR3 here is CASSFLDSITEAFF. In nucleotides, the CDR3 is TGTGCCAGCAGCTTTCTGGACAGTATAACTGAAGCTTTCTTT.

The chain links TRBV9 to TRBJ1-2; possible D gene TRBD1, 5 bases. CDR3 size: 14 residues. Germline V lookup: CDR1 SGDLS, CDR2 YYNGEE. V was trimmed by 4 bases and J by 3 bases, leaving 13 bases between them. The CDR3 nucleotides read TGTGCCAGCAGCCCGGTAGGGGCATACTATGGCTACACCTTC. Amino acids: CASSPVGAYYGYTF. Supplemented by reference TRBV9 and TRBJ1-2, the full variable domain reads DSGVTQTPKHLITATGQRVTLRCSPRSGDLSVYWYQQSLDQGLQFLIQYYNGEERAKGNILERFSAQQFPDLHSELNLSSLELGDSALYFCASSPVGAYYGYTFGSGTRLTVV.

V gene TRBV5-1 combines with J gene TRBJ1-1; 8 bases agree with TRBD1. The ends lost 5 bases at V and 4 bases at J; junction bases unmatched: 7. This CDR3 is built from 14 residues. CDR1 and CDR2 (germline): SGHRS, YFSETQ. The CDR3 sequence is CASSLRQGTTEAFF. The CDR3 DNA reads as TGCGCCAGCAGTCTTAGACAGGGGACCACTGAAGCTTTCTTT.

This clone was detected once. V gene TRBV18 combines with J gene TRBJ1-3, with 11 bases identical to TRBD1. The CDR3 runs to 19 residues. CDR1 is KGHSH and CDR2 is LQKENI in the germline V gene. Losses at the gene ends were 1 base for V and 1 base for J; bases not matched to a gene: 9. For the CDR3, the DNA is TGTGCCAGCTCACCACGACAACCGGGACAGGGGGATTCTGGAAACACCATATATTTT. Translated: CASSPRQPGQGDSGNTIYF.

The chain recombines TRBV7-8 with TRBJ2-1, with 8 nucleotides matching TRBD2. Germline V gene lookup returns CDR1 SGHVS and CDR2 FQNEAQ. Trimming at V came to 1 base and at J to 8 bases, leaving 16 bases not matched to a gene. There are 18 residues in the CDR3. CDR3 region: CASSLGYTAGSRGDEQFF. The CDR3 coding sequence is TGTGCCAGCAGCTTAGGATATACGGCGGGGTCGCGGGGGGATGAGCAGTTCTTC. Together with reference TRBV7-8 and TRBJ2-1, the CDR3 gives the full variable domain: GAGVSQSPRYKVAKRGQDVALRCDPISGHVSLFWYQQALGQGPEFLTYFQNEAQLDKSGLPSDRFFAERPEGSVSTLKIQRTQQEDSAVYLCASSLGYTAGSRGDEQFFGPGTRLTVL.

The V gene is TRBV2, the J gene TRBJ1-3; 8 bases match TRBD1. The CDR3 spans 15 residues. V gave up 4 bases and J gave up 2 bases; unmatched junction bases: 4. CDR1 is SNHLY and CDR2 is FYNNEI in the germline V gene. This CDR3 reads CASSGQGAPGNTIYF. The CDR3 DNA sequence: TGTGCCAGCAGTGGGCAGGGGGCACCTGGAAACACCATATATTTT.

The J gene is TRBJ1-4, the V gene TRBV7-6; D is unclear. This CDR3 contains 12 residues. Germline V CDR1 and CDR2: SGHVS, FNYEAQ. The V end lost 5 bases, the J end lost 8 bases, and 9 bases lay between the germline ends. The CDR3 DNA reads as TGTGCCAGCAGCGGGCAACAGGAAAAACTGTTTTTT. Translating gives CASSGQQEKLFF.

V is TRBV5-8 and J is TRBJ2-7, with 7 bases matching TRBD2. This CDR3 spans 13 amino acids. V lost 4 bases to trimming and J lost 7 bases; unmatched junction nucleotides: 8. Germline V gene data show CDR1 as SGHTS and CDR2 as YDEGEE. The CDR3 bases are TGTGCCAGCAGCGACGGACTAGTTTGGGAGCAGTACTTC. Amino acids: CASSDGLVWEQYF. Full variable domain (outside the CDR3, taken from reference TRBV5-8 and TRBJ2-7): EAGVTQSPTHLIKTRGQQATLRCSPISGHTSVYWYQQALGLGLQFLLWYDEGEERNRGNFPPRFSGRQFPNYSSELNVNALELEDSALYLCASSDGLVWEQYFGPGTRLTVT.

The chain carries TRBV5-1 and TRBJ1-2; TRBD1 matches 8 bases. CDR3 length: 14 amino acids. Trimming cost V 5 bases and J 2 bases; bases outside gene matches: 5. The germline CDR1 and CDR2 sequences are SGHRS and YFSETQ. The CDR3 bases are TGCGCCAGCAGTTGGACAGGGATGAACTATGGCTACACCTTC. It specifies CASSWTGMNYGYTF.

In this sample, this clone turned up a few times. This chain joins TRBV4-3 and TRBJ2-1, with D hard to call. There are 14 residues in the CDR3. Trimming removed 0 bases from V and 6 bases from J, with 9 bases in between. Germline-derived CDR1 and CDR2 are LGHNA and YSLEER. This CDR3 is CASSQDRVINEQFF. The CDR3 DNA sequence: TGCGCCAGCAGCCAAGATCGAGTTATCAATGAGCAGTTCTTC.